This T cell receptor (beta chain) was captured by sequencing in a study of T cell changes during pregnancy in multiple sclerosis. Generated by immunoSEQ multiplex PCR, the TCRdb table keeps only in-frame clones and is missing some. This table holds some 50,000 clones, roughly 94% found once. Germline V gene lookup returns CDR1 ENHRY and CDR2 SYGVKD. CDR3 size: 13 residues. The ends were cut back, 6 bases at V and 6 bases at J, with 11 bases in the middle. The clonotype originates from a female donor with multiple sclerosis, enrolled in a pregnancy study. The rearrangement joins TRBV10-3 to TRBJ2-2, with D perhaps matching TRBD2 (6 bases). The sample here was CD4+ T cells from peripheral blood mononuclear cells, taken in the second trimester of pregnancy. DNA for the CDR3: TGTGCCATCAGGGCGAGCGGGCCCGGGGAGCTGTTTTTT. Protein sequence: CAIRASGPGELFF.